These 12 T cell receptor beta chains were sequenced from one sample in a study of blood T cells in healthy people across ages. Next came a second PCR, run for roughly 6 to 11 cycles, which used a sample-barcoded 5' primer along with a J-beta primer mix. One entry per CDR3 protein, called by TCRdb with MiXCR from the 5' RACE reads. The data hold around 800,000 distinct CDR3 sequences, with roughly 24% observed a single time. The sample was also linked to a second study, of T cells of mothers and their children.

The sample taken for sequencing was blood. These receptors were obtained from a boy aged 5 to 17 in good health.

This clonotype was observed a few times. The V and J genes are TRBV4-1 and TRBJ2-1; perhaps TRBD1 as D (5 bases). Germline V CDR1 and CDR2: MGHRA, YSYEKL. V was clipped by 0 bases and J by 8 bases, with 11 bases between them. The CDR3 is 14 amino acids. The CDR3 nucleotides read TGCGCCAGCAGCCAAGAAAGGCCCAGGGATGAGCAGTTCTTC. Translation gives CASSQERPRDEQFF.

The chain links TRBV25-1 to TRBJ1-5, with 7 nucleotides matching TRBD1. Trimming cost V 6 bases and J 3 bases; bases outside gene matches: 5. Per germline, CDR1 MGHDK and CDR2 SYGVNS. The CDR3 is made up of 14 amino acids. The CDR3 spells CASRGDSPNQPQHF. CDR3 DNA: TGTGCCAGCAGAGGGGACAGTCCCAATCAGCCCCAGCATTTT.

This clonotype was seen more than once but under ten times. This chain connects TRBV5-1 to TRBJ1-4; TRBD1 matches 8 bases. Germline assignment: CDR1 SGHRS and CDR2 YFSETQ. The CDR3 is 15 amino acids. V trimming: 0 bases; J trimming: 7 bases; junction bases outside the gene matches: 5. CDR3 coding DNA: TGCGCCAGCAGCTTGGATGGGACAGGCCCTGAAAAACTGTTTTTT. Translating it yields CASSLDGTGPEKLFF.

This clonotype was counted only a few times. This rearrangement joins TRBV20-1 to TRBJ2-5, with 12 bases that match TRBD2. V was clipped by 5 bases and J by 3 bases; unmatched bases: 4. Germline V lookup: CDR1 DFQATT, CDR2 SNEGSKA (reference sequence). The CDR3 spans 14 residues. CDR3 bases: TGCAGTGCTGCTAGCGGGGGGGCCGAAGAGACCCAGTACTTC. Encoded protein: CSAASGGAEETQYF.

The table lists this clonotype with a few counts. At one end, the junction sequence differs from germline, possibly due to a read error. The chain employs TRBV19 and TRBJ1-5; 9 bases agree with TRBD1. Germline-derived CDR1 and CDR2 are LNHDA and SQIVND (reference sequence). The CDR3 runs to 15 residues. The CDR3 DNA is TGTGCCAGTAGGATAGGACAGGGGAGCAATCAGCCCCAGCATTTT. Translating it yields CASRIGQGSNQPQHF.

This clonotype was seen only a few times. The rearrangement uses TRBV29-1 and TRBJ2-7; 7 bases align to TRBD1. The V gene end was trimmed by 4 bases and the J gene end by 5 bases; junction bases not matched to a gene: 5. CDR1 and CDR2 from the germline V gene are SQVTM and ANQGSEA. CDR3 size: 12 residues. The CDR3 nucleotides read TGCAGCGTTGTACAGGGGTCCCACGAGCAGTACTTC. This translates into CSVVQGSHEQYF.

This clonotype was counted a few times. The V call is TRBV7-9, the J call TRBJ2-1; unclear D gene. The J call may be in error: the DNA end matches TRBJ2-7 better. The CDR3 sequence is 14 residues long. Per germline, CDR1 SEHNR and CDR2 FQNEAQ (reference sequence). CDR3: CASSSYQIEYEQYF. CDR3 sequence (DNA): TGTGCCAGCAGCTCCTACCAGATTGAGTACGAGCAGTACTTC.

The chain is built from TRBV24-1 and TRBJ2-1; no definite D call. There are 12 residues in the CDR3. V was pared by 5 bases and J by 5 bases, with 6 bases between. The germline gives CDR1 KGHDR, CDR2 SFDVKD. The CDR3 loop reads CATSVGDNEQFF. Written as DNA, the CDR3 is TGTGCCACCAGTGTCGGAGACAATGAGCAGTTCTTC.

This clonotype was observed a few times. DNA for the CDR3: TGTGCCAGCAGTAAGGGTAACGGCTACACCTTC. This sequence encodes CASSKGNGYTF. The chain joins TRBV12-3 or TRBV12-4 to TRBJ1-2; unclear D gene. The CDR3 runs 11 residues. V lost 5 bases and J 8 bases, leaving 9 bases between the germline ends.

In its sample, this clonotype was seen once. The rearrangement joins TRBV20-1 to TRBJ2-5; D is ambiguous. Germline CDR1 reads DFQATT; CDR2 reads SNEGSKA (reference sequence). V shed 3 bases and J shed 2 bases, with 10 bases lying between them. CDR3 length equals 13 residues. CDR3 in amino acids: CSASLSGQETQYF. CDR3 nucleotide sequence: TGCAGTGCTAGTTTATCAGGTCAAGAGACCCAGTACTTC.

This rearrangement joins TRBV10-1 to TRBJ1-5, with 7 positions matching TRBD1. Germline loops: CDR1 WNHNN, CDR2 SYGVQD (reference sequence). This CDR3 is 15 amino acids long. V shed 2 bases, J shed 9 bases, and the junction held 10 bases outside the gene matches. The CDR3 bases are TGCGCCAGCAGTGAGCCGGGACAGCTCGATCCGCCCCAGCATTTT. It specifies CASSEPGQLDPPQHF.

The V call is TRBV7-2, the J call TRBJ2-3; D is ambiguous. There are 15 residues in the CDR3. Between the trimmed V and J ends, which lost 2 bases and 0 bases, there was a span of 9 bases. From germline, CDR1 is SGHTA and CDR2 FQGNSA. Here the CDR3 reads CASSLNYLSTDTQYF. CDR3 in DNA: TGTGCCAGCAGCTTAAACTACCTTAGCACAGATACGCAGTATTTT.